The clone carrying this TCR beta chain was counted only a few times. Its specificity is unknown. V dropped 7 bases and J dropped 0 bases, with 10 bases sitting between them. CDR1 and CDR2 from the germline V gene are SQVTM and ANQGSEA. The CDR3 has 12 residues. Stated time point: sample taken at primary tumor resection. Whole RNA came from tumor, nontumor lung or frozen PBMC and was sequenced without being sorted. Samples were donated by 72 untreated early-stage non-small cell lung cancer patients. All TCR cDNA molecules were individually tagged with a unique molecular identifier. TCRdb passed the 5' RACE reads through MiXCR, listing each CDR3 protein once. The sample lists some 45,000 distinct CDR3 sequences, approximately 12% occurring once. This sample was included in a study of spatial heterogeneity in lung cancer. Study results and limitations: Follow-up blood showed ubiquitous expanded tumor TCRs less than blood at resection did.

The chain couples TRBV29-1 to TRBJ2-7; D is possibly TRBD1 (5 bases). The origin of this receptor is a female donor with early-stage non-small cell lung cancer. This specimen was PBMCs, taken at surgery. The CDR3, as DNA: TGCAGCGCCACGACAGTCTCCTACGAGCAGTACTTC. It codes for CSATTVSYEQYF.